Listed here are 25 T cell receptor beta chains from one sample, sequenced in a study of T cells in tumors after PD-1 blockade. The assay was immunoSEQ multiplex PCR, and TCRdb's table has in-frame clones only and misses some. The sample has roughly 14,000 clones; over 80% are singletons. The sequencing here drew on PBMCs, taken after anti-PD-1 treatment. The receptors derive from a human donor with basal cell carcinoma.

The chain's CDR3 is CASSSDSGMNTEAFF. Here the CDR3 DNA reads TGCGCCAGCAGCTCCGACAGTGGGATGAACACTGAAGCTTTCTTT. The chain links TRBV5-1 to TRBJ1-1; D may be TRBD1 (5 bases). The CDR3 is 15 residues long. Germline CDR1 SGHRS, CDR2 YFSETQ. Trimming removed 3 bases at V and 0 bases at J, with 12 bases between. Together with reference TRBV5-1 and TRBJ1-1, the CDR3 gives the full variable domain: KAGVTQTPRYLIKTRGQQVTLSCSPISGHRSVSWYQQTPGQGLQFLFEYFSETQRNKGNFPGRFSGRQFSNSRSEMNVSTLELGDSALYLCASSSDSGMNTEAFFGQGTRLTVV.

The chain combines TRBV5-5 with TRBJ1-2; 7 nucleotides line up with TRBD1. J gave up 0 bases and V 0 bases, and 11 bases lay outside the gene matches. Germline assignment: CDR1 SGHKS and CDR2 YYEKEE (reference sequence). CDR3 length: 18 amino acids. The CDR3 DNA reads TGTGCCAGCAGCTTGGTGGCAGGGGGTAAGAGTTCTAACTATGGCTACACCTTC. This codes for CASSLVAGGKSSNYGYTF.

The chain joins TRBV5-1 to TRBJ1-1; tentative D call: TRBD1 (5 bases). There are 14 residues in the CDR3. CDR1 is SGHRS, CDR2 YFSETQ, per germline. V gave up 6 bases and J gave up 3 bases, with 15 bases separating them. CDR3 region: CASNSGTEHTEAFF. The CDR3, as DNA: TGCGCCAGCAATTCCGGGACGGAACACACTGAAGCTTTCTTT. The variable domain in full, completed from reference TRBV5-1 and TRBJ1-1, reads KAGVTQTPRYLIKTRGQQVTLSCSPISGHRSVSWYQQTPGQGLQFLFEYFSETQRNKGNFPGRFSGRQFSNSRSEMNVSTLELGDSALYLCASNSGTEHTEAFFGQGTRLTVV.

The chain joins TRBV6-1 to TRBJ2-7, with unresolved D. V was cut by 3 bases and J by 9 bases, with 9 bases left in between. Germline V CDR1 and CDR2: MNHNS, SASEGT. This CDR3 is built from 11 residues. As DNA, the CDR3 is TGTGCCAGCAGTGAGTTGGGAATGCAGTACTTC. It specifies CASSELGMQYF.

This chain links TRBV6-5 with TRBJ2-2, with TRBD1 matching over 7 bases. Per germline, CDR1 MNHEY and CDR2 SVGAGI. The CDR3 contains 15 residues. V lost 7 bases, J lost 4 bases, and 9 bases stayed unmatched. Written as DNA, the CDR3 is TGTGCCAGCAACCAGAAACAGGGGTTCACCGGGGAGCTGTTTTTT. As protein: CASNQKQGFTGELFF.

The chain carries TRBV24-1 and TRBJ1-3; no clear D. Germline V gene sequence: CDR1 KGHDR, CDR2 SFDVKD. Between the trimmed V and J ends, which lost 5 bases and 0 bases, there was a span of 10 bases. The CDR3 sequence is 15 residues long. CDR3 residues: CATSGPGSSGNTIYF. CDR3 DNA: TGTGCCACCAGTGGTCCGGGGAGCTCTGGAAACACCATATATTTT.

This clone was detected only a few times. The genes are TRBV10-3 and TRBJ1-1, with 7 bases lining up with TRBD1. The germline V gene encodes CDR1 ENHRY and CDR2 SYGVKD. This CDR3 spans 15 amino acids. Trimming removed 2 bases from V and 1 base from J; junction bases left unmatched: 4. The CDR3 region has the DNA TGTGCCATCAGTGAGACGGGACAGCGGAACACTGAAGCTTTCTTT. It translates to CAISETGQRNTEAFF.

The CDR3 reads CASSQDALAGASSYNEQFF. For the CDR3, the DNA is TGCGCCAGCAGCCAAGATGCCCTAGCGGGGGCGAGCTCCTACAATGAGCAGTTCTTC. J is TRBJ2-1 and V is TRBV4-1; 10 bases match TRBD2. J was trimmed by 0 bases and V by 0 bases; bases with no gene match: 8. This CDR3 has 19 amino acids. CDR1 is MGHRA and CDR2 is YSYEKL in the germline V gene.

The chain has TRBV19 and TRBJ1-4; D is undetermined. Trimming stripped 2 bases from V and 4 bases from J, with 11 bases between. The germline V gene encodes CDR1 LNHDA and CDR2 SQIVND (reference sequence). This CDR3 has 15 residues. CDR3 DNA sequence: TGTGCCAGTAGTATAAATCCAAGGTTTAATGAAAAACTGTTTTTT. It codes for CASSINPRFNEKLFF. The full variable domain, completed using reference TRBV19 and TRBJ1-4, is DGGITQSPKYLFRKEGQNVTLSCEQNLNHDAMYWYRQDPGQGLRLIYYSQIVNDFQKGDIAEGYSVSREKKESFPLTVTSAQKNPTAFYLCASSINPRFNEKLFFGSGTQLSVL.

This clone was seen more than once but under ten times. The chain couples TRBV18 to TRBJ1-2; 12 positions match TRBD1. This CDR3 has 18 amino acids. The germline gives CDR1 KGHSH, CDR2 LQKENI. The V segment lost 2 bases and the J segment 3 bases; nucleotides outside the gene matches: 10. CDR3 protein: CASSPIPGQGAVDYGYTF. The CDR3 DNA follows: TGTGCCAGCTCACCAATTCCGGGACAGGGGGCAGTTGACTATGGCTACACCTTC. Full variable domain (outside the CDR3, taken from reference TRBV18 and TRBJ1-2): NAGVMQNPRHLVRRRGQEARLRCSPMKGHSHVYWYRQLPEEGLKFMVYLQKENIIDESGMPKERFSAEFPKEGPSILRIQQVVRGDSAAYFCASSPIPGQGAVDYGYTFGSGTRLTVV.

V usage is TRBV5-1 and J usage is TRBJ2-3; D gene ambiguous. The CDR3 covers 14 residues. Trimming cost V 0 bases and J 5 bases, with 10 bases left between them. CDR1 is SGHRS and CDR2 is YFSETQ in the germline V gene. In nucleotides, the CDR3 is TGCGCCAGCAGCTTGGCTGCGGCTGAAGATACGCAGTATTTT. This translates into CASSLAAAEDTQYF.

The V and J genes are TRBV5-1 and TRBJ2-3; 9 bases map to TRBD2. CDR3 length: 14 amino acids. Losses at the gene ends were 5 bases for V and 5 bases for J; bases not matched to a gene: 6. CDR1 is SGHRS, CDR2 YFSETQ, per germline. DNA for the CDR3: TGCGCCAGCAGGGAGCGGGAGGCAAGAGATACGCAGTATTTT. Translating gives CASREREARDTQYF.

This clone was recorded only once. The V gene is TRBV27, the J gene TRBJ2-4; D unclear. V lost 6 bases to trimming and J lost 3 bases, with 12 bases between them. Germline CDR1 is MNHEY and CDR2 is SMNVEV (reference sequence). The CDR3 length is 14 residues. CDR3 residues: CASRMTTLKNIQYF. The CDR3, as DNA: TGTGCCAGCAGGATGACAACACTCAAAAACATTCAGTACTTC.

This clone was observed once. The CDR3 DNA sequence: TGTGCCAGCAGTGAATCCCAGGGTATCTACGAGCAGTACTTC. It is translated as CASSESQGIYEQYF. The chain is built from TRBV6-1 and TRBJ2-7, with a weak D call TRBD1 (5 bases). The CDR3 spans 14 residues. The ends were cut back, 2 bases at V and 3 bases at J, with 11 bases in the middle. Germline V gives CDR1 MNHNS, CDR2 SASEGT.

The CDR3 DNA sequence: TGTGCCACCAGCATCAAAAAGGGGGCGTGGGAGTTCTTC. Amino acids: CATSIKKGAWEFF. The chain carries TRBV15 and TRBJ2-1, with 7 bases that match TRBD1. The CDR3 has 13 residues. Germline V gene sequence: CDR1 LNHNV, CDR2 YYDKDF (reference sequence). The ends lost 4 bases at V and 14 bases at J; junction bases unmatched: 11.

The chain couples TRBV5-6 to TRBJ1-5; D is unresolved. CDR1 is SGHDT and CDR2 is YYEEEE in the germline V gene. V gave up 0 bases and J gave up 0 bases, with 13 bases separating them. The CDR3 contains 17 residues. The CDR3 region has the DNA TGTGCCAGCAGCTTGGCCGGGAGGAAATATAGCAATCAGCCCCAGCATTTT. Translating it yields CASSLAGRKYSNQPQHF.

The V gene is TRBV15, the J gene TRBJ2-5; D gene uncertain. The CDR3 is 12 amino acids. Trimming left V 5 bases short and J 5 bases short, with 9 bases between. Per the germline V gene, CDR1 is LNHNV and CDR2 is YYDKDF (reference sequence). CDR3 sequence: CATSGRRETQYF. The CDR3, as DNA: TGTGCCACCAGCGGCAGAAGGGAGACCCAGTACTTC.

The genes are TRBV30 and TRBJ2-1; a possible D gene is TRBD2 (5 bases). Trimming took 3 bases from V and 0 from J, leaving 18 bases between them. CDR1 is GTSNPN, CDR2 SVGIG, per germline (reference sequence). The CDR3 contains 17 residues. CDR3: CAWRVKRPSSSYNEQFF. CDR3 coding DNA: TGTGCCTGGAGGGTTAAGCGGCCTTCGAGCTCCTACAATGAGCAGTTCTTC.

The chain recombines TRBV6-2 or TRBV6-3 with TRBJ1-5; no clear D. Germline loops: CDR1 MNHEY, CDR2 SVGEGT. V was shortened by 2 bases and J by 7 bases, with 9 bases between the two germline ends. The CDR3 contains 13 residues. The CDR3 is CASSYQRGQPQHF. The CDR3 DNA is TGTGCCAGCAGTTACCAACGGGGACAGCCCCAGCATTTT.

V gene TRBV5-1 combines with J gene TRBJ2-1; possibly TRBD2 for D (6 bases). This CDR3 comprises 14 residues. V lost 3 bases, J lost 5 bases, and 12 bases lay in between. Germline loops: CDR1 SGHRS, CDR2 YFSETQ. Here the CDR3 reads CASSSRELHNEQFF. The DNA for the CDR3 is TGCGCCAGCAGCTCTCGGGAGCTTCACAATGAGCAGTTCTTC.

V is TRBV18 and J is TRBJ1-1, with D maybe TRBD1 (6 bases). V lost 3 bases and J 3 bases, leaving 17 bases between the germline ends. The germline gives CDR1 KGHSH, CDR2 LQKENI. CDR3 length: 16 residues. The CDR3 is CASSPILTGFDTEAFF. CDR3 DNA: TGTGCCAGCTCACCCATATTAACAGGGTTCGACACTGAAGCTTTCTTT.

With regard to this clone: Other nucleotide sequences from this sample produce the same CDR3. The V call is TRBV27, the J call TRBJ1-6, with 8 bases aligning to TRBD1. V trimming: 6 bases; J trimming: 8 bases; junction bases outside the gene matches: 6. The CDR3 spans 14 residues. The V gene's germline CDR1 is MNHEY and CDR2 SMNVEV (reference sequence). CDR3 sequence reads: CASRDRELHSPLHF. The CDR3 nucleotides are TGTGCCAGCAGGGACAGGGAATTACATTCACCCCTCCACTTT.

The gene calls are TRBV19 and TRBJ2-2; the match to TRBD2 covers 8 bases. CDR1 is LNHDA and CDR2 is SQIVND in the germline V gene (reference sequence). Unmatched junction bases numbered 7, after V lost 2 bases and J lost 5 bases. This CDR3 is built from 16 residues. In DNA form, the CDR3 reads TGTGCCAGTAGTATAAGGGGACTAGAGATGACCGGGGAGCTGTTTTTT. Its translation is CASSIRGLEMTGELFF.

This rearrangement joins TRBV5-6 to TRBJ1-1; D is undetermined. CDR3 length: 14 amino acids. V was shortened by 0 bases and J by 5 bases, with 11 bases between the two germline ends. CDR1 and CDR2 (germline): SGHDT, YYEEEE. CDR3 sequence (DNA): TGTGCCAGCAGCTTGGTATCACGCACAACTGAAGCTTTCTTT. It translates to CASSLVSRTTEAFF. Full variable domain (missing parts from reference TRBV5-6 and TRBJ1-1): DAGVTQSPTHLIKTRGQQVTLRCSPKSGHDTVSWYQQALGQGPQFIFQYYEEEERQRGNFPDRFSGHQFPNYSSELNVNALLLGDSALYLCASSLVSRTTEAFFGQGTRLTVV.

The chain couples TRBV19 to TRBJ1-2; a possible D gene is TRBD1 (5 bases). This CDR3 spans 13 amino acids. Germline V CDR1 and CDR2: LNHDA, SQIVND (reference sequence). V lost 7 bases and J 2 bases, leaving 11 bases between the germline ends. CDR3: CASTVDRNYGYTF. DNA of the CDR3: TGTGCCAGTACCGTAGACAGAAACTATGGCTACACCTTC.